One and the same sample provided the 14 T cell receptor beta chains below, sequenced in a study of blood T cell repertoires in COVID-19. This table comes from immunoSEQ multiplex PCR, and its TCRdb copy is limited to in-frame clones, with some not included. Of hundreds of thousands of clones listed, roughly 87% are singletons. Input material: peripheral blood. All receptors come from a man aged 18 to 29 with COVID-19, enrolled during active disease.

This chain connects TRBV2 to TRBJ1-1, with 8 nucleotides matching TRBD1. CDR3 length: 15 amino acids. Trimming took 4 bases from V and 0 from J; bases not matched to a gene: 4. The germline V gene has CDR1 SNHLY and CDR2 FYNNEI. The CDR3 reads CASSGGQGMNTEAFF. The CDR3 DNA reads as TGTGCCAGCAGTGGTGGACAGGGAATGAACACTGAAGCTTTCTTT. The full variable domain, with the rest looked up from reference TRBV2 and TRBJ1-1, is EPEVTQTPSHQVTQMGQEVILRCVPISNHLYFYWYRQILGQKVEFLVSFYNNEISEKSEIFDDQFSVERPDGSNFTLKIRSTKLEDSAMYFCASSGGQGMNTEAFFGQGTRLTVV.

The chain has TRBV13 and TRBJ2-1; 7 bases are a match to TRBD2. Trimming at V came to 5 bases and at J to 7 bases, leaving 11 bases not matched to a gene. The CDR3 sequence is 15 residues long. The germline V gene encodes CDR1 PRHDT and CDR2 FYEKMQ (reference sequence). The DNA for the CDR3 is TGTGCCAGCAGCCCCCCTAGCGGTCATTTGAATGAGCAGTTCTTC. Translation gives CASSPPSGHLNEQFF.

This rearrangement joins TRBV7-9 to TRBJ1-2; D perhaps matches TRBD1 (5 bases). CDR3 length: 13 amino acids. CDR1 is SEHNR and CDR2 is FQNEAQ in the germline V gene (reference sequence). V gave up 1 base and J gave up 8 bases, with 11 bases separating them. This CDR3 is CASSLGTGLGYTF. CDR3 DNA: TGTGCCAGCAGCTTAGGTACAGGCTTGGGCTACACCTTC.

The chain couples TRBV28 to TRBJ2-5, with 11 bases that match TRBD2. V lost 6 bases and J lost 4; bases outside the gene matches: 7. The length of the CDR3 is 15 residues. The V gene's germline CDR1 is MDHEN and CDR2 SYDVKM. Here the CDR3 reads CASSRGTSGTETQYF. The CDR3 DNA reads TGTGCCAGCAGCCGCGGGACTAGCGGCACAGAGACCCAGTACTTC. The full variable domain, with the rest looked up from reference TRBV28 and TRBJ2-5, is DVKVTQSSRYLVKRTGEKVFLECVQDMDHENMFWYRQDPGLGLRLIYFSYDVKMKEKGDIPEGYSVSREKKERFSLILESASTNQTSMYLCASSRGTSGTETQYFGPGTRLLVL.

The rearrangement uses TRBV2 and TRBJ2-7, with TRBD2 matching over 8 bases. The junction had 6 bases not matched to a gene; V was cut back by 7 bases and J by 4 bases. This CDR3 is built from 13 residues. Per germline, CDR1 SNHLY and CDR2 FYNNEI. The CDR3 nucleotides are TGTGCCAGCATCCCGGGACTAGATTACGAGCAGTACTTC. Its translation: CASIPGLDYEQYF.

The CDR3 region has the DNA TGTGCCAGCAGTTACTCTACCAGGGGTAGTTCACCCCTCCACTTT. Encoded protein: CASSYSTRGSSPLHF. This rearrangement joins TRBV6-5 to TRBJ1-6, with D maybe TRBD1 (6 bases). Trimming removed 0 bases from V and 9 bases from J, with 12 bases in between. CDR1 MNHEY and CDR2 SVGAGI come from the germline V gene. The CDR3 is 15 amino acids.

J is TRBJ2-7 and V is TRBV27; 10 bases are shared with TRBD2. Looked up from germline, CDR1 is MNHEY and CDR2 is SMNVEV (reference sequence). V dropped 2 bases and J dropped 4; count of bases not matched to a gene: 2. The CDR3 covers 14 residues. The CDR3 reads CASSLGTSVYEQYF. The DNA of the CDR3 is TGTGCCAGCAGTTTAGGGACTAGCGTATACGAGCAGTACTTC.

The sample holds a few counts of this clone. V and J are TRBV11-1 and TRBJ2-2; 7 bases align to TRBD2. The CDR3 has 13 residues. Germline V lookup: CDR1 SGHAT, CDR2 FQDESV (reference sequence). The V gene end was trimmed by 5 bases and the J gene end by 6 bases; junction bases not matched to a gene: 3. The CDR3: CASSPGLAGELFF. CDR3 nucleotide sequence: TGTGCCAGCAGCCCAGGACTAGCCGGGGAGCTGTTTTTT. Together with reference TRBV11-1 and TRBJ2-2, the CDR3 gives the full variable domain: EAEVAQSPRYKITEKSQAVAFWCDPISGHATLYWYRQILGQGPELLVQFQDESVVDDSQLPKDRFSAERLKGVDSTLKIQPAELGDSAMYLCASSPGLAGELFFGEGSRLTVL.

V usage is TRBV11-2 and J usage is TRBJ1-1; 12 bases are shared with TRBD1. CDR1 SGHAT and CDR2 FQNNGV come from the germline V gene. This CDR3 contains 15 residues. The ends lost 5 bases at V and 7 bases at J; junction bases unmatched: 8. The CDR3 DNA reads as TGTGCCAGCAGCCCAATGGGGACAGGGGGCTTTGAAGCTTTCTTT. This sequence encodes CASSPMGTGGFEAFF.

The CDR3 region is CASSQGRDGGYTF. The DNA for the CDR3 is TGTGCCAGCAGCCAAGGCAGGGATGGCGGCTACACCTTC. The gene calls are TRBV3-1 (or the pseudogene TRBV3-2) and TRBJ1-2, with a weak D call TRBD1 (5 bases). Germline CDR1 is LGHDT and CDR2 is YNNKEL (reference sequence). Trimming shortened V by 1 base and J by 8 bases, and 11 bases separated the two germline ends. This CDR3 contains 13 residues.

The V gene is TRBV19, the J gene TRBJ1-2, with 8 positions matching TRBD1. Trimming removed 5 bases from V and 8 bases from J; junction bases left unmatched: 10. The CDR3 loop spans 14 amino acids. The germline gives CDR1 LNHDA, CDR2 SQIVND (reference sequence). CDR3 amino acids: CASSPPGQGEGYTF. The CDR3 nucleotides read TGTGCCAGTAGTCCCCCCGGACAGGGTGAAGGCTACACCTTC.

The chain links TRBV2 to TRBJ2-5; D unresolved. Germline CDR1 is SNHLY and CDR2 is FYNNEI. This CDR3 region has 12 residues. Trimming shortened V by 3 bases and J by 1 base, and 3 bases separated the two germline ends. The CDR3 loop is CASSDLQETQYF. The DNA of the CDR3 is TGTGCCAGCAGTGACCTCCAAGAGACCCAGTACTTC.

The chain employs TRBV4-1 and TRBJ1-4; a possible D gene is TRBD1 (5 bases). The germline V gene encodes CDR1 MGHRA and CDR2 YSYEKL. The ends were cut back, 0 bases at V and 13 bases at J, with 15 bases in the middle. The CDR3 is 14 amino acids. The CDR3 sequence is CASSQEGRERRLFF. The CDR3, as DNA: TGCGCCAGCAGCCAAGAGGGCAGGGAACGGAGACTGTTTTTT.

V is TRBV7-2 and J is TRBJ2-7; D unresolved. This CDR3 is built from 14 residues. V shed 5 bases and J shed 2 bases, with 13 bases lying between them. Looked up from germline, CDR1 is SGHTA and CDR2 is FQGNSA. CDR3 amino acids: CASSLTGPPYEQYF. CDR3 DNA: TGTGCCAGCAGCCTCACCGGTCCCCCCTACGAGCAGTACTTC. The entire variable domain, with the rest obtained from reference TRBV7-2 and TRBJ2-7, is as follows: GAGVSQSPSNKVTEKGKDVELRCDPISGHTALYWYRQSLGQGLEFLIYFQGNSAPDKSGLPSDRFSAERTGGSVSTLTIQRTQQEDSAVYLCASSLTGPPYEQYFGPGTRLTVT.